This T cell receptor (beta chain) is from a study of blood T cell repertoires in COVID-19. Study details: PBMCs, B-cell-depleted T cells, or T cells were the source of the cDNA or gDNA that made up the material.

The sample holds a few counts of this clone. The CDR3 covers 13 residues. V lost 3 bases and J lost 7, with 10 bases in between. From germline, CDR1 is LGHNA and CDR2 YNFKEQ. Under the authors' procedure: From reference gene primer amplification, estimates of nucleated cell counts were derived. Using immunoSEQ multiplex PCR, the repertoire was profiled, and TCRdb retains in-frame clones only, with some absent. D and trimming come from the DNA, and the V and J calls and clone size come from that table. This sample has some 130,000 clones; around 73% occur once, and the top ten carry about a tenth. The TCR sequence derives from a man aged 60 to 75 who had recovered from COVID-19. This chain joins TRBV4-2 and TRBJ1-5, with D possibly matching TRBD1 (5 bases). Sequenced input: peripheral blood. CDR3 amino acids: CASSQTVGQPQHF. The DNA of the CDR3 is TGTGCCAGCAGCCAGACAGTCGGCCAGCCCCAGCATTTT.